This TCR beta chain was recovered during a study of T cell repertoires in cytomegalovirus infection. On this clonotype itself: Its antigen is still unknown.

Via MiXCR, TCRdb re-called the reads, giving one row per CDR3 protein. Of under 300,000 distinct CDR3 sequences in the sample, about 12% were seen once. Study-wide results and limits: HLA-C-restricted CMV clonotypes gave the most frequent clonotype in two of eight donors.

The CDR3 totals 16 residues. Trimming removed 6 bases at V and 0 bases at J, with 17 bases between. Germline values: CDR1 SEHNR, CDR2 FQNEAQ (reference sequence). This sequence joins TRBV7-9 and TRBJ1-2, with a weak D call TRBD1 (5 bases). This TCR was recovered from a human donor in good health (CMV status not recorded). Some clones in this sample may be carry-over from other donors' samples. Material for sequencing was PBMCs. CDR3 sequence: CASSREAGRTNYGYTF. The CDR3 coding sequence is TGTGCCAGCAGTAGAGAGGCAGGGCGAACTAACTATGGCTACACCTTC. The variable domain in full, completed from reference TRBV7-9 and TRBJ1-2, reads DTGVSQNPRHKITKRGQNVTFRCDPISEHNRLYWYRQTLGQGPEFLTYFQNEAQLEKSRLLSDRFSAERPKGSFSTLEIQRTEQGDSAMYLCASSREAGRTNYGYTFGSGTRLTVV.